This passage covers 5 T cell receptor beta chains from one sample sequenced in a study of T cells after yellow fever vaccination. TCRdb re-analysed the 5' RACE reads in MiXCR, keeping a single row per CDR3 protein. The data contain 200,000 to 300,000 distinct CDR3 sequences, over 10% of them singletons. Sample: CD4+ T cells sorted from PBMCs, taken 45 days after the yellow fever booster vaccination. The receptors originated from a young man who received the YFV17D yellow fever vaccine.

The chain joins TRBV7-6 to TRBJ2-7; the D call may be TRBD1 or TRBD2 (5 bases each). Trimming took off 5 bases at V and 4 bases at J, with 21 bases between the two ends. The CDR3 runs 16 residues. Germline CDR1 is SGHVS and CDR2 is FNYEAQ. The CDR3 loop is CASSRSTGGKTYEQYF. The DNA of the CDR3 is TGTGCCAGCAGCCGAAGTACAGGAGGCAAGACATACGAGCAGTACTTC.

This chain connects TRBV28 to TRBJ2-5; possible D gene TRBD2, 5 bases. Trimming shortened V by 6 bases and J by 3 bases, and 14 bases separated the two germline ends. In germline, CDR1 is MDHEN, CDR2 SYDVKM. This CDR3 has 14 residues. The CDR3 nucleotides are TGTGCCAGCAGCCACGAGGGCCGTGAAGAGACCCAGTACTTC. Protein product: CASSHEGREETQYF.

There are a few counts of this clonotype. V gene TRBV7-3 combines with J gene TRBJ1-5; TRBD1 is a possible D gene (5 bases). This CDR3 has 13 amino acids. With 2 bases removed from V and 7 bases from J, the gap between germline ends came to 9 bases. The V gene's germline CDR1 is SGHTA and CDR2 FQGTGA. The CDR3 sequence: CASSLQWGQPQHF. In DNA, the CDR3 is TGTGCCAGCAGCTTACAGTGGGGGCAGCCCCAGCATTTT.

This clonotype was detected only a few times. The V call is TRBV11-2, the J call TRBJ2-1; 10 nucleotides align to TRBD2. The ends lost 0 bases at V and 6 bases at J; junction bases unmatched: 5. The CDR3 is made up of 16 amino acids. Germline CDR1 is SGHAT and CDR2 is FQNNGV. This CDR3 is CASSLDGAGGVNEQFF. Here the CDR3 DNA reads TGTGCCAGCAGCTTAGACGGAGCGGGAGGGGTCAATGAGCAGTTCTTC.

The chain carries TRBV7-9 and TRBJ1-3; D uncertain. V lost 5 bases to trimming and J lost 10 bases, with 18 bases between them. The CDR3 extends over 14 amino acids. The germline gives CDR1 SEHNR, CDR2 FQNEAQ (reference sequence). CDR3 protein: CASSQQGNAWTIYF. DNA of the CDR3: TGTGCCAGCAGCCAACAAGGAAATGCCTGGACCATATATTTT.